This T cell receptor (beta chain) derives from a study of blood T cell repertoires in COVID-19. As for the study in general: PBMCs, B-cell-depleted T cells, or T cells provided the cDNA or gDNA that made up the material.

Germline V gene lookup returns CDR1 ENHRY and CDR2 SYGVKD. Trimming removed 2 bases from V and 5 bases from J; junction bases left unmatched: 2. This CDR3 is 13 amino acids long. Data came from immunoSEQ multiplex PCR; TCRdb stores just in-frame clones and leaves some out. Among approximately 260,000 clones listed, approximately 79% were seen once. This clonotype was obtained from an elderly woman with active or convalescent COVID-19. The source material was peripheral blood. The chain joins TRBV10-3 to TRBJ1-2, with 7 nucleotides matching TRBD1. CDR3 sequence: CAISEQGVYGYTF. The CDR3 region has the DNA TGTGCCATCAGTGAGCAGGGGGTTTATGGCTACACCTTC.